Below are 14 T cell receptor beta chains sequenced from a single sample in a study of T cells after yellow fever vaccination. TCRdb reanalysed the 5' RACE reads using MiXCR and keeps one entry per CDR3 protein. The table lists approximately 510,000 distinct CDR3 sequences, 20% to 25% of them singletons. This sample comprised PBMCs, obtained 21 days after the first yellow fever vaccination. The receptors shown here come from a man between 18 and 29 years old who received the YFV17D yellow fever vaccine.

This clonotype was observed a few times. The CDR3 sequence is CASSQEDRPSNEQFF. DNA for the CDR3: TGCGCCAGCAGCCAAGAGGACAGGCCATCGAATGAGCAGTTCTTC. This rearrangement joins TRBV4-3 to TRBJ2-1; 7 bases are a match to TRBD1. The ends lost 0 bases at V and 7 bases at J; junction bases unmatched: 6. Germline CDR1 LGHNA, CDR2 YSLEER. This CDR3 spans 15 amino acids.

This clonotype was counted between two and nine times. The chain carries TRBV18 and TRBJ2-7; the D gene could be TRBD1 or TRBD2 (5 bases each). Trimming removed 3 bases at V and 1 base at J, with 16 bases between. Looked up from germline, CDR1 is KGHSH and CDR2 is LQKENI. This CDR3 comprises 16 residues. The CDR3 nucleotides are TGTGCCAGCTCACCGGGGCCGGGACGGTTTTCCTACGAGCAGTACTTC. It specifies CASSPGPGRFSYEQYF.

J is TRBJ1-5 and V is TRBV12-3 or TRBV12-4, with 7 bases lining up with TRBD1. With 5 bases clipped from V and 0 bases from J, the junction kept 10 bases outside the gene matches. The CDR3 is 17 residues long. CDR3 sequence reads: CASSPWTGIDSNQPQHF. CDR3 DNA sequence: TGTGCCAGCAGTCCCTGGACAGGAATTGATAGCAATCAGCCCCAGCATTTT.

V gene TRBV20-1 combines with J gene TRBJ2-3, with 10 bases fitting TRBD2. CDR1 is DFQATT, CDR2 SNEGSKA, per germline (reference sequence). Unmatched junction bases numbered 9, after V lost 6 bases and J lost 3 bases. The CDR3 is made up of 15 amino acids. CDR3 loop: CSAGRAGGRTDTQYF. CDR3 DNA: TGCAGTGCCGGAAGAGCGGGGGGGCGTACAGATACGCAGTATTTT.

This clonotype was detected only a few times. The rearrangement links TRBV7-2 to TRBJ2-7; D possibly corresponds to TRBD2 (6 bases). Trimming took 0 bases from V and 7 from J, leaving 10 bases between them. Per the germline V gene, CDR1 is SGHTA and CDR2 is FQGNSA. This CDR3 has 13 residues. CDR3 region: CASSLARAGEQYF. The CDR3 nucleotides read TGTGCCAGCAGCTTAGCCAGGGCGGGGGAGCAGTACTTC.

This clonotype was found many times. V is TRBV9 and J is TRBJ2-7; 9 bases fit TRBD1. V lost 4 bases to trimming and J lost 4 bases; unmatched junction nucleotides: 9. The germline gives CDR1 SGDLS, CDR2 YYNGEE. The CDR3 has 15 amino acids. In nucleotides, the CDR3 is TGTGCCAGCAGCCCCCGGGACAGGGTGAATTACGAGCAGTACTTC. Protein product: CASSPRDRVNYEQYF. The whole variable domain, remainder taken from reference TRBV9 and TRBJ2-7, is DSGVTQTPKHLITATGQRVTLRCSPRSGDLSVYWYQQSLDQGLQFLIQYYNGEERAKGNILERFSAQQFPDLHSELNLSSLELGDSALYFCASSPRDRVNYEQYFGPGTRLTVT.

This clonotype was detected only once. The chain recombines TRBV4-3 with TRBJ1-2, with D uncertain. CDR3 size: 13 residues. V dropped 0 bases and J dropped 7 bases, with 9 bases sitting between them. Germline V gene lookup returns CDR1 LGHNA and CDR2 YSLEER. The CDR3 DNA sequence: TGCGCCAGCAGCCAAGAGGCCCGCAGTGGCTACACCTTC. Translation gives CASSQEARSGYTF.

This clonotype turned up a few times. V gene TRBV7-9 combines with J gene TRBJ2-5, with 11 positions matching TRBD2. Germline CDR1 SEHNR, CDR2 FQNEAQ (reference sequence). V dropped 7 bases and J dropped 5; count of bases not matched to a gene: 6. This CDR3 has 14 amino acids. The CDR3 bases are TGTGCCAGCATACAGGGACTAGCGGCCGAGACCCAGTACTTC. Protein: CASIQGLAAETQYF.

V and J are TRBV28 and TRBJ1-1; possibly TRBD1 for D (5 bases). Per germline, CDR1 MDHEN and CDR2 SYDVKM. V lost 10 bases and J lost 3, with 15 bases in between. The CDR3 is 13 residues long. The CDR3 nucleotides are TGTGCCACCGCCCGGGGAGGGGACACTGAAGCTTTCTTT. Encoded protein: CATARGGDTEAFF. Supplemented by reference TRBV28 and TRBJ1-1, the full variable domain reads DVKVTQSSRYLVKRTGEKVFLECVQDMDHENMFWYRQDPGLGLRLIYFSYDVKMKEKGDIPEGYSVSREKKERFSLILESASTNQTSMYLCATARGGDTEAFFGQGTRLTVV.

The chain employs TRBV13 and TRBJ1-3, with D hard to call. The V gene lost 6 bases and the J gene lost 0 bases, with 12 bases spanning the gap. Germline CDR1 and CDR2: PRHDT and FYEKMQ (reference sequence). The CDR3 has 15 amino acids. The CDR3 spells CASRDRRFSGNTIYF. The CDR3 nucleotides are TGTGCCAGCAGGGATCGACGGTTCTCTGGAAACACCATATATTTT.

V is TRBV7-2 and J is TRBJ2-1, with TRBD2 matching 9 bases. Losses at the gene ends were 11 bases for V and 8 bases for J; bases not matched to a gene: 16. The germline gives CDR1 SGHTA, CDR2 FQGNSA. The CDR3 runs 15 residues. The CDR3 here is CACKDLAGSSYEQFF. CDR3 nucleotides: TGTGCCTGCAAGGATCTAGCGGGGAGCTCTTATGAGCAGTTCTTC.

The chain is built from TRBV11-2 and TRBJ1-6; D is uncertain. CDR1 is SGHAT and CDR2 is FQNNGV in the germline V gene. V lost 0 bases and J lost 9, with 15 bases in between. The CDR3 sequence is 16 residues long. The CDR3: CASSLEMGQDGSPLHF. CDR3 nucleotides: TGTGCCAGCAGCTTAGAGATGGGTCAGGATGGTTCACCCCTCCACTTT.

This clonotype occurred many times. The rearrangement joins TRBV12-3 or TRBV12-4 to TRBJ1-1; TRBD1 matches 8 bases. V shed 6 bases, J shed 3 bases, and the junction held 9 bases outside the gene matches. The length of the CDR3 is 15 residues. Here the CDR3 reads CASRPGQGWDTEAFF. CDR3 bases: TGTGCCAGCAGACCCGGACAGGGCTGGGACACTGAAGCTTTCTTT.

The rearrangement joins TRBV20-1 to TRBJ2-5; D is uncertain. The germline gives CDR1 DFQATT, CDR2 SNEGSKA (reference sequence). Trimming removed 8 bases from V and 3 bases from J, with 16 bases in between. The CDR3 length is 13 residues. CDR3 region: CSPSKGSKETQYF. The CDR3 bases are TGCAGTCCGTCGAAGGGCAGCAAAGAGACCCAGTACTTC.